The 11 T cell receptor beta chains reported below all come from one sample, sequenced in a study of blood T cell repertoires in COVID-19. Method: immunoSEQ multiplex PCR; TCRdb's copy keeps in-frame clones and lacks some. In the table there are 200,000 to 300,000 clones, approximately 86% of which are singletons. Sequences were obtained from peripheral blood. These receptors were collected from a human donor in a cohort sampled during active COVID-19.

The chain carries TRBV27 and TRBJ2-3; 7 nucleotides align to TRBD1. V was clipped by 5 bases and J by 4 bases; unmatched bases: 9. The germline V gene has CDR1 MNHEY and CDR2 SMNVEV (reference sequence). The CDR3 has 15 amino acids. CDR3 DNA sequence: TGTGCCAGCAGTGGTGACCTTGGACAGGCAGATACGCAGTATTTT. As protein: CASSGDLGQADTQYF.

The J gene is TRBJ2-1, the V gene TRBV29-1; D is possibly TRBD2 (5 bases). Germline values: CDR1 SQVTM, CDR2 ANQGSEA. The CDR3 is 12 residues long. V was cut by 6 bases and J by 4 bases, with 10 bases left in between. Here the CDR3 DNA reads TGCAGCGTCCGAGGGTCGTACAATGAGCAGTTCTTC. Amino acids: CSVRGSYNEQFF.

V gene TRBV7-9 combines with J gene TRBJ1-2; 8 bases fit TRBD1. Germline CDR1 SEHNR, CDR2 FQNEAQ (reference sequence). There are 14 residues in the CDR3. With 6 bases clipped from V and 4 bases from J, the junction kept 7 bases outside the gene matches. This chain's CDR3 is CASSPPGGVYGYTF. The CDR3 nucleotides read TGTGCCAGCAGTCCCCCAGGGGGCGTCTATGGCTACACCTTC.

The CDR3 DNA follows: TGCAGCGCCCTGACAGGGGGAGACGAGCAGTACTTC. As protein: CSALTGGDEQYF. The chain couples TRBV29-1 to TRBJ2-7; 9 bases agree with TRBD1. Germline CDR1 reads SQVTM; CDR2 reads ANQGSEA. The V gene end was trimmed by 7 bases and the J gene end by 5 bases; junction bases not matched to a gene: 6. This CDR3 region has 12 residues.

Concerning this clone: Other DNA sequences within the sample encode an identical CDR3. This chain connects TRBV13 to TRBJ1-1, with D unclear. The CDR3 contains 13 residues. Germline V gene sequence: CDR1 PRHDT, CDR2 FYEKMQ (reference sequence). V lost 2 bases, J lost 1 base, and 5 bases lay in between. Here the CDR3 reads CASSLRRNTEAFF. For the CDR3, the DNA is TGTGCCAGCAGCTTAAGGAGGAACACTGAAGCTTTCTTT.

The J gene is TRBJ1-2, the V gene TRBV6-1; no definite D call. CDR3 length: 14 amino acids. Germline values: CDR1 MNHNS, CDR2 SASEGT. Trimming removed 7 bases from V and 1 base from J, with 13 bases in between. CDR3 loop: CASTLRGLNYGYTF. CDR3 coding DNA: TGTGCCAGCACCCTGAGAGGGCTTAACTATGGCTACACCTTC.

The chain combines TRBV7-9 with TRBJ2-7, with D possibly TRBD1 on 5 matching bases. V was clipped by 7 bases and J by 5 bases, with 18 bases between them. The length of the CDR3 is 14 residues. The germline V gene has CDR1 SEHNR and CDR2 FQNEAQ (reference sequence). CDR3 DNA: TGTGCCAGCACCTCCAATCAGGGTTACGACGAGCAGTACTTC. Encoded protein: CASTSNQGYDEQYF.

This clone turned up a few times. The chain is built from TRBV19 and TRBJ2-1; TRBD2 is a possible D gene (6 bases). Germline CDR1 is LNHDA and CDR2 is SQIVND (reference sequence). V shed 1 base and J shed 5 bases, with 15 bases lying between them. CDR3 length equals 16 residues. The DNA for the CDR3 is TGTGCCAGTAGTATAGGTTCGGGGGAGAGGAACAATGAGCAGTTCTTC. It translates to CASSIGSGERNNEQFF.

V usage is TRBV2 and J usage is TRBJ1-1; a weak D match, TRBD1 (5 bases). This CDR3 contains 15 residues. Germline V gene sequence: CDR1 SNHLY, CDR2 FYNNEI. The V end was cut by 6 bases, the J end by 1 base, with 15 bases between. In nucleotides, the CDR3 is TGTGCCAGCAGCCCTTGGACACCGAGGAACACTGAAGCTTTCTTT. Translation: CASSPWTPRNTEAFF.

This chain connects TRBV18 to TRBJ1-2; D perhaps matches TRBD1 (5 bases). This CDR3 spans 15 amino acids. V was cut by 2 bases and J by 1 base, with 11 bases left in between. In germline, CDR1 is KGHSH, CDR2 LQKENI. This CDR3 reads CASSPSRVFNYGYTF. The CDR3 DNA sequence: TGTGCCAGCTCACCATCCAGGGTTTTTAACTATGGCTACACCTTC.

V and J are TRBV9 and TRBJ2-3, with 12 bases matching TRBD2. Trimming at V came to 5 bases and at J to 4 bases, leaving 8 bases not matched to a gene. This CDR3 spans 16 amino acids. Germline CDR1 is SGDLS and CDR2 is YYNGEE. CDR3 protein: CASSGLAGGPADTQYF. In nucleotides, the CDR3 is TGTGCCAGCAGTGGGCTAGCGGGGGGGCCGGCAGATACGCAGTATTTT.